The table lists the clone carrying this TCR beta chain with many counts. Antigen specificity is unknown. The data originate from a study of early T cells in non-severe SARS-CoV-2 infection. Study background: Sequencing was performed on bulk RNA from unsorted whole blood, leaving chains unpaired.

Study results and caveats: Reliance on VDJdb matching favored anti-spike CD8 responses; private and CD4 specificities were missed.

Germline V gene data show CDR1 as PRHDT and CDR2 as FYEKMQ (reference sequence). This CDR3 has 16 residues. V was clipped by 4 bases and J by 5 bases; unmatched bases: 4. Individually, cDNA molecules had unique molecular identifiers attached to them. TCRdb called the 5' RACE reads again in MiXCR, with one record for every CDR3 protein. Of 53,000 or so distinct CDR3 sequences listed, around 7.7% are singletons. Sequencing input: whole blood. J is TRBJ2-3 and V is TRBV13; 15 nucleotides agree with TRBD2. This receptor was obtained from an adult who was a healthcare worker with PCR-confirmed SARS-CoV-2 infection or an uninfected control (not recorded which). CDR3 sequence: CASSSPGLAGGDTQYF. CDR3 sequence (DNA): TGTGCCAGCAGCTCGCCGGGACTAGCGGGAGGAGATACGCAGTATTTT.